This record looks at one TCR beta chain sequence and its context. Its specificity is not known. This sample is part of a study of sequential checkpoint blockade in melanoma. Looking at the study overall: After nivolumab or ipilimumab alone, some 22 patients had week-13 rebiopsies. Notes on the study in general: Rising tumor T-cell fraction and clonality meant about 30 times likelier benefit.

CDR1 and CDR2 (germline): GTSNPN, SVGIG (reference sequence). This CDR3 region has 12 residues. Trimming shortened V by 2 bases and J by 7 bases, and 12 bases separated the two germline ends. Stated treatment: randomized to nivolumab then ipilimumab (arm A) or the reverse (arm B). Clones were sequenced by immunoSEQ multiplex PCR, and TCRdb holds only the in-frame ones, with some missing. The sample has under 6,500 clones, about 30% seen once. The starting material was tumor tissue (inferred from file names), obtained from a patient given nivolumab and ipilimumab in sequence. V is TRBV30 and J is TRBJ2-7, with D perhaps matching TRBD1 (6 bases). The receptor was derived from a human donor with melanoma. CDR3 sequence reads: CAWSMGAGEQYF. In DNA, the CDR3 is TGTGCCTGGAGTATGGGGGCAGGAGAGCAGTACTTC.